The clone carrying this T cell receptor beta chain was seen repeatedly, ten times or more. The antigen is not known. This entry comes from a study of T-cell reconstitution after alpha-beta-depleted transplantation in children. Construction of the TCRbeta library involved unique molecular identifiers. TCRdb reanalysed the PCR reads using MiXCR and keeps one entry per CDR3 protein. The sample includes over 150,000 distinct CDR3 sequences, approximately 6% of them seen just once. Whole-study results and caveats: A year post-transplant, T-cell counts and diversity derived mostly from newly produced T cells. There were reportedly several hundred expanded graft clones from which alpha-beta T cells came about two months after transplant. Surviving recipient T cells and intrathymic progenitors accounted for some patients' high TCRbeta diversity at day 60.

V was clipped by 7 bases and J by 7 bases, with 20 bases between them. Germline V lookup: CDR1 LGHNT, CDR2 FRNRAP. This CDR3 region has 14 residues. This TCR was sampled from a girl under three years old with combined immunodeficiency, due to receive a stem cell transplant. This chain uses TRBV12-5 with TRBJ2-7, with D tentatively TRBD2 (6 bases). Sequencing used PBMCs, obtained before TCRalphabeta/CD19-depleted stem cell transplant. CDR3 amino acids: CASAPAWGEWEQYF. The DNA for the CDR3 is TGTGCTAGTGCCCCGGCTTGGGGGGAATGGGAGCAGTACTTC.